This entry describes one T cell receptor (beta chain). Authors' processing steps: Scientists estimated how many nucleated cells there were by amplifying reference gene primers. The repertoire was sequenced with immunoSEQ multiplex PCR; TCRdb's copy has only in-frame clones and lacks some. The V and J calls and clone size were taken over from that table, and D and trimming were inferred from the DNA. The sample includes roughly 100,000 clones, 70% to 75% of them seen just once. This sample is drawn from a study of blood T cell repertoires in COVID-19. Overall study context: Whether acute or convalescent, the COVID-19 samples came from the United States, Italy and Spain.

V lost 7 bases to trimming and J lost 3 bases, with 12 bases between them. The CDR3 covers 13 residues. The gene calls are TRBV12-3 or TRBV12-4 and TRBJ1-1, with a weak D call TRBD1 (5 bases). The clonotype was recovered from a human donor with acute or convalescent COVID-19. The donor label of this sample is uncertain. The sample comprised peripheral blood. The CDR3 region has the DNA TGTGCCAGCAAACCGCAGGGTTACACTGAAGCTTTCTTT. Its translation is CASKPQGYTEAFF.